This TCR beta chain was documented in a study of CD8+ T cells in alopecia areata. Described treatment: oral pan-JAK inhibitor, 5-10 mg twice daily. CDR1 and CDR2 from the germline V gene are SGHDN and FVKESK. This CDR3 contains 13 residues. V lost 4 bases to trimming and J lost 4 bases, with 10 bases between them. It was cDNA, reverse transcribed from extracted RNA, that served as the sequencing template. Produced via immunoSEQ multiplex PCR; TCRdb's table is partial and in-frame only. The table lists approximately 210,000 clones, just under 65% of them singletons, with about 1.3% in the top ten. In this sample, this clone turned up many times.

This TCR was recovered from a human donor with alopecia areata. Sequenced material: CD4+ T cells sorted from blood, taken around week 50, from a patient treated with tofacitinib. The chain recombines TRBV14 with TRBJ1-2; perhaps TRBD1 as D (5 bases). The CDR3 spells CASSPIRGYGYTF. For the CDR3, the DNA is TGTGCCAGCAGCCCCATTAGGGGCTATGGCTACACCTTC.